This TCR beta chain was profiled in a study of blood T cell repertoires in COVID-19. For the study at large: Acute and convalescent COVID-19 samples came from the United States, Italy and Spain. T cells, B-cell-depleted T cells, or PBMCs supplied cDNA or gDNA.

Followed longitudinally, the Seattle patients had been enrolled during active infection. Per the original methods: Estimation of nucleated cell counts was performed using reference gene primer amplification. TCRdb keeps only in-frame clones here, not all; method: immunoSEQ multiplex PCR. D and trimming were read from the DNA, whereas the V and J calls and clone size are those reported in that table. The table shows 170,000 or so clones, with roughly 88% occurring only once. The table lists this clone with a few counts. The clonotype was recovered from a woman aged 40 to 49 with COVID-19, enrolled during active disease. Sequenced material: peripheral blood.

The CDR3 is CASSRGQAARETQYF. The DNA of the CDR3 is TGTGCCAGCAGCCGAGGACAGGCTGCCCGAGAGACCCAGTACTTC. J is TRBJ2-5 and V is TRBV11-3; the match to TRBD1 covers 7 bases. The CDR3 has 15 residues. Germline V gene data show CDR1 as SGHNT and CDR2 as YENEEA. V gave up 5 bases and J gave up 4 bases; unmatched junction bases: 10.